Reported below is one T cell receptor (beta chain). Original methodology: Reference gene primer amplification in the assay estimated nucleated cell counts. Method: immunoSEQ multiplex PCR; TCRdb's copy keeps in-frame clones and lacks some. V, J and clone size are those of that table, while D and trimming were read from the DNA. The profile shows about 26,000 clones, around 66% of them singletons. The data derive from a study of blood T cell repertoires in COVID-19. The wider study: T cells, B-cell-depleted T cells, or PBMCs supplied cDNA or gDNA.

This CDR3 is built from 16 residues. Looked up from germline, CDR1 is LNHDA and CDR2 is SQIVND (reference sequence). V dropped 3 bases and J dropped 0 bases, with 11 bases sitting between them. What was sequenced was peripheral blood. The source of this sequence is a man aged 60 to 69 with active or convalescent COVID-19. The rearrangement uses TRBV19 and TRBJ1-4; D is uncertain. The CDR3 sequence is CASSMGGLATNEKLFF. The CDR3 nucleotides are TGTGCCAGTAGTATGGGAGGATTAGCAACTAATGAAAAACTGTTTTTT.